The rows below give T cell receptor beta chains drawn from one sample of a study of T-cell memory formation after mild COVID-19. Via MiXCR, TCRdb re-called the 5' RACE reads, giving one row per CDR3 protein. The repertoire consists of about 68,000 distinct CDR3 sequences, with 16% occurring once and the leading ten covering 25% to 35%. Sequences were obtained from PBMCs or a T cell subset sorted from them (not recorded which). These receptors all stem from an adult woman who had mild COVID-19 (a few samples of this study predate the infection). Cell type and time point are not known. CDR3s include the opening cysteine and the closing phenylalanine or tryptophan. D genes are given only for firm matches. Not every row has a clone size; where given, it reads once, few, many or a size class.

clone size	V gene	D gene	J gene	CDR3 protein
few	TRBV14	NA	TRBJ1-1	CASSPSGRGTMNTEAFF
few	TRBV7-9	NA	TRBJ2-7	CASSLTRGLGEQYF
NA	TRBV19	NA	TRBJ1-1	CASSMGPAGEAFF
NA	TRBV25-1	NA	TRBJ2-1	CASSEGGQDYNEQLF
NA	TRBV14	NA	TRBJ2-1	CASSQPSRSEQFF
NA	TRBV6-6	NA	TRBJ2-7	CASNPGDSSYEQYF
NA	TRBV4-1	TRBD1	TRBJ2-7	CASSPGGDRAYEQYF
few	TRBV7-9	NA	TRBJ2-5	CASSSERVLIF
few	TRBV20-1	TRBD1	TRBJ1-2	CSARERGTGNYGYTF
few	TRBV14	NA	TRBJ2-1	CASSQGVIMGNEQFF
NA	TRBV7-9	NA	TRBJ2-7	CASSSTEYEQYF
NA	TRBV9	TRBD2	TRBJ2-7	CASSVEGGSVDEQYF
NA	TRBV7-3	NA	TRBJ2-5	CASSPYLGGQETQYF
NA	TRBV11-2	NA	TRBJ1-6	CASSLGGGLDSPLHF
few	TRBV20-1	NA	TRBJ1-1	CSARVPKAFF
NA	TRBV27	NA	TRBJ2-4	CASSPRQFLAKNIQYF
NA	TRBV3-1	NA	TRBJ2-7	CASSQDASASYEQYF
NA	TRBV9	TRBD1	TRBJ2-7	CASSQGQGHTYEQYF
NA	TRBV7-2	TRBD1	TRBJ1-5	CASSLTRQGGQPQHF
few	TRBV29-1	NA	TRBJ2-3	CSVEPSRGTDTQYF
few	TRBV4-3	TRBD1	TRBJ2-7	CASSLHPVDRGTYYEQYF
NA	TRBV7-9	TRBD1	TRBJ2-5	CASSHTTGTAETQYF
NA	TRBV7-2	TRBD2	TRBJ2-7	CASSPELAGGPYEQYF
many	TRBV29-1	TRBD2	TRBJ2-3	CSVEDRGAILAAPTDTQYF
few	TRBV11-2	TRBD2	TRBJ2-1	CASSPRDYYNEQFF
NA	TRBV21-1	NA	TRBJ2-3	CASSNDPTSTDTQYF
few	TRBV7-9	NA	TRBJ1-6	CASTSTSPGEYNSPLHF
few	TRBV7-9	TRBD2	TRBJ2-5	CASSSGLAGGETQYF
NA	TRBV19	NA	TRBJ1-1	CATQMGGLEAFF
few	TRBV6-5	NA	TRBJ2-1	CASSYGQDYNEQFF
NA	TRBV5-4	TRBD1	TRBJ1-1	CASSHPAGQMNTEAFF
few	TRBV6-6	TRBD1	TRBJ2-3	CASTYSPTGGVDTQYF
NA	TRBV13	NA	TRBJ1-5	CASSLGASENLHF
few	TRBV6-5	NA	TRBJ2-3	CASSYLADTDTQYF
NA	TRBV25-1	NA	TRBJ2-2	CASTPGTGELFF
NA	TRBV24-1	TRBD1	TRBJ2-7	CATSDESTGVEEQYF
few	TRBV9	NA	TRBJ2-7	CASSVSAGWGYEQYF
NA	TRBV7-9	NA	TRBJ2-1	CASRRSENEQFF
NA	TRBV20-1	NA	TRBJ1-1	CSARDLRGETTEAFF
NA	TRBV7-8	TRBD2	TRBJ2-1	CASSLRLAGVDNEQFF
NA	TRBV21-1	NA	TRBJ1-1	CASTLRGNTEAFF
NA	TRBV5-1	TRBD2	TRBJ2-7	CASSRGTSGRDEQYF